This TCR beta chain was recorded in a study of PD-1 blockade in classical Hodgkin lymphoma. After autologous stem cell transplantation all patients relapsed, and prior brentuximab vedotin exposure differed between cohorts. V trimming: 4 bases; J trimming: 2 bases; junction bases outside the gene matches: 7. This CDR3 region has 15 residues. Germline CDR1 is SGHTA and CDR2 is FQGNSA. Repertoires were generated with immunoSEQ multiplex PCR, while TCRdb's copy carries only in-frame clones and drops some. The sample records over 85,000 clones, roughly 76% being singletons. The chain links TRBV7-2 to TRBJ2-7; 8 bases agree with TRBD2. The source material was peripheral blood mononuclear cells (PBMCs), sampled before the second cycle of nivolumab. This receptor was taken from a human donor with classical Hodgkin lymphoma. DNA for the CDR3: TGTGCCAGCAGCTCGAGGGGCGGGAGGACCTACGAGCAGTACTTC. Translated, it gives CASSSRGGRTYEQYF.